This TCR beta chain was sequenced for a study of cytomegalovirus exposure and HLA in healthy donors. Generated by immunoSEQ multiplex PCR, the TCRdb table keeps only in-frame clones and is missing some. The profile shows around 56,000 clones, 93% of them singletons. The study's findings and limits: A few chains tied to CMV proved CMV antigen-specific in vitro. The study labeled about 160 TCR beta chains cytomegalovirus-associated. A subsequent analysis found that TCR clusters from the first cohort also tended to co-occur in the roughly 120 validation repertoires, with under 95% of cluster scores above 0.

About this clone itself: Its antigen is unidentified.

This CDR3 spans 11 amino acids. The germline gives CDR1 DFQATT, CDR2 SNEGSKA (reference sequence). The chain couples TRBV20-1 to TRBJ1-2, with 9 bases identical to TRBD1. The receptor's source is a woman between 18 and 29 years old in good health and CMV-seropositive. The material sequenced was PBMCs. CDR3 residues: CSGQGSYGYTF. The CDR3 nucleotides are TGCAGCGGACAGGGGAGCTATGGCTACACCTTC.